A selection of T cell receptor beta chains follows, all from one sample in a study of human T cells and chemical hapten exposure. MiXCR was run by TCRdb on the RACE reads, yielding one entry per CDR3 protein. The table lists 370,000 or so distinct CDR3 sequences, more than 4.5% of them singletons. Specimen: whole blood, collected in connection with sensitization to the hapten diphenylcyclopropenone (DPC). These receptors were taken from a woman aged 45-59 years with alopecia areata. Some clones in this sample may be carry-over from other donors' samples. Each CDR3 is given with its conserved first and last residue. A D gene is named only where the DNA matches it firmly. Clone size is not always given. Where it is, it says once, few, many or a class for expanded clones.

size,V,D,J,DNA,CDR3
many,TRBV20-1,TRBD2,TRBJ2-1,TGCAGTGCACCCCCGGGACTAGCGGGAGAGGATGAGCAGTTCTTC,CSAPPGLAGEDEQFF
.,TRBV12-3/TRBV12-4,.,TRBJ1-5,TGTGCCAGCAGTTATGGGGGGGGAGGAGGATTCAATCAGCCCCAGCATTTT,CASSYGGGGGFNQPQHF
few,TRBV9,TRBD1,TRBJ2-2,TGTGCCAGCAGGGACCCAGGGGGAGCCGGGGAGCTGTTTTTT,CASRDPGGAGELFF
.,TRBV12-3/TRBV12-4,.,TRBJ2-7,TGTGCCAGCAGTTTAGGCCTGGACTACGAGCAGTACTTC,CASSLGLDYEQYF
.,TRBV4-1,TRBD2,TRBJ2-7,TGCGCCAGCAGCCAAGAGCCGGGGGGGATCTCCTACGAGCAGTACTTC,CASSQEPGGISYEQYF
many,TRBV3-1,TRBD2,TRBJ2-5,TGTGCCAGCAGCCAAGCTAGCGGGGGGAGGCAAGAGACCCAGTACTTC,CASSQASGGRQETQYF
few,TRBV19,TRBD1,TRBJ1-2,TGTGCCACCCGACAGGGGAACTATGGCTACACCTTC,CATRQGNYGYTF
many,TRBV11-2,.,TRBJ1-5,TGTGCCAGCAGCTTCGGAGCCAACGGGGTTTCACCCCAGCATTTT,CASSFGANGVSPQHF
many,TRBV29-1,.,TRBJ2-5,TGCAGCGTCCCTCCGACCCAGTACTTC,CSVPPTQYF
few,TRBV10-3,TRBD1,TRBJ1-5,TGTGCCATCAGTGAAGGGACAGGGGGCTTGGGCAATCAGCCCCAGCATTTT,CAISEGTGGLGNQPQHF
few,TRBV6-2/TRBV6-3,.,TRBJ2-3,TGTGCCAGCAGTTACGGGGCCCAAAAGGCGACAGATACGCAGTATTTT,CASSYGAQKATDTQYF
many,TRBV12-3/TRBV12-4,.,TRBJ2-1,TGTGCCAGCAGTTTGGTGGATTACAATGAGCAGTTCTTC,CASSLVDYNEQFF
many,TRBV12-3/TRBV12-4,TRBD1,TRBJ1-2,TGTGCCAGCAGTCGACAGGACAGGGTAGGCTACACCTTC,CASSRQDRVGYTF
many,TRBV7-9,TRBD2,TRBJ2-3,TGTGCCAGCAGCTCCTTGACCGGGACTAGCGGGAAAGTTGCGCAGTATTTT,CASSSLTGTSGKVAQYF
.,TRBV5-1,TRBD2,TRBJ2-3,TGCGCCAGCAGTGTTCCGGGACTAGCGGGAGTTCAGGTCACAGATACGCAGTATTTT,CASSVPGLAGVQVTDTQYF
many,TRBV7-9,.,TRBJ2-5,TGTGCCAGCAGCCCAGATCTCAGGGAGGAGACCCAGTACTTC,CASSPDLREETQYF
many,TRBV5-4,.,TRBJ2-4,TGTGCCAGCAGCGCGGAGGGCATGGAAAACATTCAGTACTTC,CASSAEGMENIQYF
few,TRBV27,TRBD2,TRBJ2-7,TGTGCCAGCAGTTTCGGCGCGGGGGAATACCAGGACGAGCAGTACTTC,CASSFGAGEYQDEQYF
many,TRBV2,.,TRBJ2-5,TGTGCCAGCAGTGGACAGCTACAAGAGACCCAGTACTTC,CASSGQLQETQYF
many,TRBV6-2/TRBV6-3,.,TRBJ2-1,TGTGCCAGCAGACTGGGGGGACCACAGTTCTTC,CASRLGGPQFF
.,TRBV14,.,TRBJ2-7,TGTGCCAGCAGCCAAGGGGGGGTCGTCTACGAGCAGTACTTC,CASSQGGVVYEQYF
many,TRBV3-1,TRBD1,TRBJ2-2,TGTGCCAGCAGCCAAACCGGGACAGGGGGCTCCGGGGAGCTGTTTTTT,CASSQTGTGGSGELFF
many,TRBV7-9,.,TRBJ2-3,TGTGCCAGCAGCTCGGCCGGAACCCCAGATACGCAGTATTTT,CASSSAGTPDTQYF
many,TRBV7-2,TRBD2,TRBJ2-3,TGTGCCAGCTTCCGCAAAGCGGGGACCACAGATACGCAGTATTTT,CASFRKAGTTDTQYF
many,TRBV7-9,TRBD1,TRBJ2-7,TGTGCCAGCAGCGGAGGGACAGGGGGTTGGTACGAGCAGTACTTC,CASSGGTGGWYEQYF
few,TRBV13,TRBD1,TRBJ1-4,TGTGCCAGCAGCTCGCAGGGGGCGGATGAAAAACTGTTTTTT,CASSSQGADEKLFF
.,TRBV11-2,TRBD2,TRBJ2-1,TGTGCCAGCAGCTTATCTCTTAGCGGGAGTCATGATGAGCAGTTCTTC,CASSLSLSGSHDEQFF
.,TRBV7-3,TRBD2,TRBJ2-3,TGTGCCAGCAGCTCTAGCGGGGGGATCACAGATACGCAGTATTTT,CASSSSGGITDTQYF
many,TRBV4-2,.,TRBJ1-2,TGTGCCAGCAGCCAAGGTCGCGGCAGGCTGGACTATGGCTACACCTTC,CASSQGRGRLDYGYTF